The present T cell receptor (beta chain) was sequenced within a study of early stage breast cancer tumors. The CDR3 has 12 residues. The V and J ends lost 0 bases and 7 bases respectively, with 5 bases between them. CDR1 and CDR2 (germline): SGDLS, YYNGEE. Produced via immunoSEQ multiplex PCR; TCRdb's table is partial and in-frame only. Of 60,000 to 75,000 clones in the sample, 75% to 90% were seen once. Study-level results: Unsorted bulk genomic DNA sequencing lacked pairing and functional marker data. Enriched TCRB sequences shared across patients were mostly commonly generated sequences. Comparing each tissue with blood distinguished tumor from normal in about 85% of the 16 patients.

A word on this clone: Its antigen is unknown.

The source material was blood. V usage is TRBV9 and J usage is TRBJ2-1; D uncertain. This TCR came from a person aged 40-50 years with breast cancer. CDR3: CASSVVENEQFF. CDR3 sequence (DNA): TGTGCCAGCAGCGTAGTCGAAAATGAGCAGTTCTTC.